The 14 T cell receptor beta chains below come from one sample, sequenced in a study of T cell responses to AZD1222 COVID-19 vaccine. Profiled with immunoSEQ multiplex PCR; TCRdb holds only in-frame clones, not every one. Here the sample spans 95,000 to 120,000 clones, approximately 90% being singletons. Sequences were derived from peripheral blood, sampled on day 0 of MenACWY control vaccination. These receptors originate from an adult in good health.

The CDR3 nucleotides are TGTGCCAGCAGCAAAGAGATGAGCGGGGGGGAGTACTTC. Translation: CASSKEMSGGEYF. The chain recombines TRBV21-1 with TRBJ2-5; the table's D call TRBD2 went unverified against the DNA. TRBV21-1 is listed as a pseudogene. The CDR3 is 13 residues long.

The chain links TRBV5-1 to TRBJ2-5, with no clear D. There are 13 residues in the CDR3. V was clipped by 3 bases and J by 1 base, with 7 bases between them. Germline CDR1 SGHRS, CDR2 YFSETQ. The chain's CDR3 is CASSYRVQETQYF. Written as DNA, the CDR3 is TGCGCCAGCAGCTATCGAGTCCAAGAGACCCAGTACTTC.

The chain has TRBV5-1 and TRBJ1-6; D gene uncertain. CDR1 and CDR2 from the germline V gene are SGHRS and YFSETQ. This CDR3 contains 14 residues. V dropped 0 bases and J dropped 4 bases, with 5 bases sitting between them. The CDR3 region is CASSLGVYNSPLHF. In DNA, the CDR3 is TGCGCCAGCAGCTTGGGCGTATATAATTCACCCCTCCACTTT.

This chain joins TRBV7-2 and TRBJ2-3; 9 nucleotides line up with TRBD2. The junction had 9 bases not matched to a gene; V was cut back by 1 base and J by 7 bases. CDR3 size: 16 residues. The V gene's germline CDR1 is SGHTA and CDR2 FQGNSA. CDR3 amino acids: CASSLVFAGGRHTQYF. CDR3 in DNA: TGTGCCAGCAGCTTAGTATTTGCGGGGGGGCGACATACGCAGTATTTT.

This clone was recorded only once. V and J are TRBV11-2 and TRBJ1-1; TRBD1 matches 9 bases. V trimming: 2 bases; J trimming: 4 bases; junction bases outside the gene matches: 5. CDR3 size: 15 residues. Germline V gene sequence: CDR1 SGHAT, CDR2 FQNNGV. The CDR3 DNA is TGTGCCAGCAGCTTATACCGGGACAGGGCCACTGAAGCTTTCTTT. Protein product: CASSLYRDRATEAFF.

This chain links TRBV7-8 with TRBJ1-5, with a weak D call TRBD1 (5 bases). Germline V lookup: CDR1 SGHVS, CDR2 FQNEAQ. The CDR3 spans 15 residues. With 5 bases removed from V and 4 bases from J, the gap between germline ends came to 15 bases. The CDR3 DNA reads as TGTGCCAGCAGCCGGACCGGGGGGTATAATCAGCCCCAGCATTTT. Its translation: CASSRTGGYNQPQHF.

The gene calls are TRBV4-3 and TRBJ1-1, with TRBD1 matching over 10 bases. CDR1 is LGHNA, CDR2 YSLEER, per germline. J gave up 7 bases and V 4 bases, and 9 bases lay outside the gene matches. This CDR3 comprises 15 residues. The CDR3 loop reads CASSPQRTGGSEAFF. The CDR3 DNA reads TGCGCCAGCAGCCCCCAGCGGACAGGGGGTAGTGAAGCTTTCTTT.

The chain joins TRBV19 to TRBJ1-1; 7 nucleotides align to TRBD1. The germline gives CDR1 LNHDA, CDR2 SQIVND (reference sequence). The CDR3 is 12 residues long. With V trimmed by 2 bases and J by 11 bases, 5 bases remained unmatched. Here the CDR3 reads CASSIRGQVAFF. CDR3 DNA sequence: TGTGCCAGTAGTATAAGAGGACAGGTTGCTTTCTTT. Supplemented by reference TRBV19 and TRBJ1-1, the full variable domain reads DGGITQSPKYLFRKEGQNVTLSCEQNLNHDAMYWYRQDPGQGLRLIYYSQIVNDFQKGDIAEGYSVSREKKESFPLTVTSAQKNPTAFYLCASSIRGQVAFFGQGTRLTVV.

The chain links TRBV19 to TRBJ1-6; D gene ambiguous. The CDR3 runs 14 residues. In germline, CDR1 is LNHDA, CDR2 SQIVND (reference sequence). V was cut by 8 bases and J by 6 bases, with 14 bases left in between. The CDR3 is CASHFGSINSPLHF. The CDR3 DNA is TGTGCCAGTCATTTTGGGTCGATTAATTCACCCCTCCACTTT.

V usage is TRBV5-1 and J usage is TRBJ2-2; the D gene is possibly TRBD1 (6 bases). Per germline, CDR1 SGHRS and CDR2 YFSETQ. This CDR3 contains 15 residues. V lost 4 bases, J lost 1 base, and 11 bases lay in between. The CDR3 bases are TGCGCCAGCAGCCCTGGCAGGGGGAACACCGGGGAGCTGTTTTTT. It is translated as CASSPGRGNTGELFF. The variable domain in full, with the rest retrieved from reference TRBV5-1 and TRBJ2-2, is KAGVTQTPRYLIKTRGQQVTLSCSPISGHRSVSWYQQTPGQGLQFLFEYFSETQRNKGNFPGRFSGRQFSNSRSEMNVSTLELGDSALYLCASSPGRGNTGELFFGEGSRLTVL.

Concerning this clone: Other DNA variants within this sample encode the same CDR3. The chain has TRBV5-1 and TRBJ1-1, with TRBD1 matching over 7 bases. J was trimmed by 2 bases and V by 3 bases; bases with no gene match: 4. Germline lookup yields CDR1 SGHRS and CDR2 YFSETQ. CDR3 size: 14 residues. This CDR3 is CASSSGTANTEAFF. In DNA form, the CDR3 reads TGCGCCAGCAGCTCTGGGACAGCCAACACTGAAGCTTTCTTT.

The chain is built from TRBV6-5 and TRBJ1-1; D unclear. Germline V gene sequence: CDR1 MNHEY, CDR2 SVGAGI. The V end lost 2 bases, the J end lost 1 base, and 11 bases lay between the germline ends. The CDR3 spans 15 residues. CDR3 in amino acids: CASSYGSTPNTEAFF. Written as DNA, the CDR3 is TGTGCCAGCAGTTACGGCTCGACTCCGAACACTGAAGCTTTCTTT.

CDR3 sequence: CASSHEQGTPLHF. Written as DNA, the CDR3 is TGTGCCAGCAGCCATGAACAGGGGACACCCCTCCACTTT. V is TRBV7-3 and J is TRBJ1-6, with 7 bases fitting TRBD1. The germline gives CDR1 SGHTA, CDR2 FQGTGA. The V segment lost 5 bases and the J segment 11 bases; nucleotides outside the gene matches: 6. This CDR3 has 13 residues. Full variable domain (rest looked up from reference TRBV7-3 and TRBJ1-6): GAGVSQTPSNKVTEKGKYVELRCDPISGHTALYWYRQSLGQGPEFLIYFQGTGAADDSGLPNDRFFAVRPEGSVSTLKIQRTERGDSAVYLCASSHEQGTPLHFGNGTRLTVT.

This sequence joins TRBV3-1 (or the pseudogene TRBV3-2) and TRBJ1-2; D possibly corresponds to TRBD1 (6 bases). V lost 1 base to trimming and J lost 8 bases, with 20 bases between them. CDR1 and CDR2 from the germline V gene are LGHDT and YNNKEL (reference sequence). The CDR3 runs to 16 residues. This CDR3 reads CASSQGRGGLTYGYTF. The CDR3 region has the DNA TGTGCCAGCAGCCAAGGCAGGGGAGGTCTGACGTACGGCTACACCTTC.